This T cell receptor (beta chain) was sequenced during a study of shared clonotypes between healthy human individuals. Study outcomes and limitations: The authors expected sequencing depth to affect clonotype sharing among donors.

About this clone itself: The antigen is undetermined.

Germline CDR1 and CDR2: SGHNT and YYREEE (reference sequence). The CDR3 spans 13 residues. Losses at the gene ends were 4 bases for V and 7 bases for J; bases not matched to a gene: 3. Sequenced by immunoSEQ multiplex PCR; TCRdb stores in-frame clones only, minus some. The sample shows some 650,000 clones, around 97% of them seen only once. The sequencing sample was made of naive CD4+ T cells sorted from blood. Noted subset: CD45RA+ positively selected. The V and J genes are TRBV5-4 and TRBJ2-7; 12 bases are shared with TRBD2. The receptor was derived from a woman in her twenties or thirties in good health. CDR3 in amino acids: CASSLTSGREQYF. The CDR3 region has the DNA TGTGCCAGCAGCCTCACTAGCGGGAGGGAGCAGTACTTC.